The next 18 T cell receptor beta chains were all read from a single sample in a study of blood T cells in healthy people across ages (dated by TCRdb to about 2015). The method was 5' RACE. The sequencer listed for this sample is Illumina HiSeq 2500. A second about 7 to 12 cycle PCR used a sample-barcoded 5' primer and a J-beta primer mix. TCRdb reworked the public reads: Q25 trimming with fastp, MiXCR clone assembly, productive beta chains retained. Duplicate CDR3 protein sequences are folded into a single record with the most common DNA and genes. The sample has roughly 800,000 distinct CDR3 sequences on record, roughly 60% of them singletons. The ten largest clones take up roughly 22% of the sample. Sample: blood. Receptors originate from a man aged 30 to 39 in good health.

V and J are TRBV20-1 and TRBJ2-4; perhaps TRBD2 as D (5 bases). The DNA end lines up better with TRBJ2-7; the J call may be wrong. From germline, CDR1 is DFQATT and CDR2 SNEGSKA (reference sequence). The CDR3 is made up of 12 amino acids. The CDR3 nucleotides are TGCAGTGCCCGAGGGCGGGTATACGAGCAGTACTTC. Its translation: CSARGRVYEQYF.

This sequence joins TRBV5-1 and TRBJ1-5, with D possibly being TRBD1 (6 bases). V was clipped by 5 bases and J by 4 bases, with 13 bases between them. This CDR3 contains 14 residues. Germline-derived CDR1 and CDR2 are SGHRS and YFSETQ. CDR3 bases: TGCGCCAGCAGTTCTGAGGGGGATAATCAGCCCCAGCATTTT. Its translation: CASSSEGDNQPQHF.

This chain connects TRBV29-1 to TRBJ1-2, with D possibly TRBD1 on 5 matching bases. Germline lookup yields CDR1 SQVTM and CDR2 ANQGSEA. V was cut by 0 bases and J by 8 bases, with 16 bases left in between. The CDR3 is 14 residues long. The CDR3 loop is CSVEDPYRRNGYTF. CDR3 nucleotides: TGCAGCGTTGAAGATCCCTACAGGAGGAACGGCTACACCTTC.

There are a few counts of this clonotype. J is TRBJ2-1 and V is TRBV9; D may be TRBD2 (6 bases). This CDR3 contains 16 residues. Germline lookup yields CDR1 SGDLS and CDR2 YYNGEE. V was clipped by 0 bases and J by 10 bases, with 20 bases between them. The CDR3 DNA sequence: TGTGCCAGCAGCGTAGGAGGAGGGAGGCCCCAGGGAGAGCAGTTCTTC. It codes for CASSVGGGRPQGEQFF.

The CDR3 nucleotides are TGTGCCAGCAGCCCCCTTCTAGCGGGGGAGGTATCAGATACGCAGTATTTT. The encoded protein is CASSPLLAGEVSDTQYF. The J gene is TRBJ2-3, the V gene TRBV7-7, with TRBD2 identical over 10 bases. The ends lost 5 bases at V and 4 bases at J; junction bases unmatched: 12. The germline gives CDR1 SSHAT, CDR2 FNYEAQ (reference sequence). The CDR3 sequence is 17 residues long.

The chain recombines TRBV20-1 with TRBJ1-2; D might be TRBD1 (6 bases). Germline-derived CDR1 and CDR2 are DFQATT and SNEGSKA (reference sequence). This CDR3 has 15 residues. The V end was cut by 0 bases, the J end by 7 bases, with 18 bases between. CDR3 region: CSAREGGTTAFGYTF. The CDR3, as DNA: TGCAGTGCTAGAGAAGGGGGGACGACCGCCTTTGGCTACACCTTC.

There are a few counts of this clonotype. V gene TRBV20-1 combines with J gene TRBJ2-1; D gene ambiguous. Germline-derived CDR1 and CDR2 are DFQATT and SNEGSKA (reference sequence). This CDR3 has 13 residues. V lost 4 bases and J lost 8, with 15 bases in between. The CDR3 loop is CSATVFGRDEQFF. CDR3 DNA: TGCAGTGCTACGGTATTTGGAAGGGATGAGCAGTTCTTC.

This chain's CDR3 is CASSLDAGGVQYF. In DNA, the CDR3 is TGTGCCAGCAGCTTAGATGCGGGGGGGGTGCAGTACTTC. The chain employs TRBV7-6 and TRBJ2-5, with 9 bases fitting TRBD2. The CDR3 totals 13 residues. Germline CDR1 reads SGHVS; CDR2 reads FNYEAQ. The V and J ends lost 1 base and 11 bases, in that order; junction bases with no gene match: 5.

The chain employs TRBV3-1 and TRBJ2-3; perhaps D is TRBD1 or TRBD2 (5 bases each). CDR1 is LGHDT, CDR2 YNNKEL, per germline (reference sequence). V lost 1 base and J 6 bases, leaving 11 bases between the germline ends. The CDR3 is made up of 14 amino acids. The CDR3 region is CASSQGGPRDTQYF. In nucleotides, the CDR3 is TGTGCCAGCAGCCAAGGGGGACCGAGGGATACGCAGTATTTT.

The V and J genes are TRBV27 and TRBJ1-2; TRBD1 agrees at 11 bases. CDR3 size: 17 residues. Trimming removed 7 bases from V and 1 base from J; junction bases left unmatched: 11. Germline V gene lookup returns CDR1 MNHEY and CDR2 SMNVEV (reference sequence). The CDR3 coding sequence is TGTGCCAGCAAGTATTACGGACAGGGGGCTGTTAACTATGGCTACACCTTC. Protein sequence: CASKYYGQGAVNYGYTF.

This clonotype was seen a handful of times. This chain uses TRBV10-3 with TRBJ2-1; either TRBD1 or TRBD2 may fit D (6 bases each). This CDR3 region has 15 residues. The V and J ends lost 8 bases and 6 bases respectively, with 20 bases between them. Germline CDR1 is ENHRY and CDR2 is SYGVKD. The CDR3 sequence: CAIEQGIFGGNEQFF. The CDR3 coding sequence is TGTGCCATCGAGCAGGGGATCTTCGGGGGCAATGAGCAGTTCTTC.

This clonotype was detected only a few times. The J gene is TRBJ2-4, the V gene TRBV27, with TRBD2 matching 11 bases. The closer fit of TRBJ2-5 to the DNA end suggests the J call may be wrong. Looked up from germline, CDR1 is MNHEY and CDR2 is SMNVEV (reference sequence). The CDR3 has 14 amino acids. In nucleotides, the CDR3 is TGTGCCAGCAGAGGACTAGCGGGCTTACAGACCCAGTACTTC. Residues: CASRGLAGLQTQYF.

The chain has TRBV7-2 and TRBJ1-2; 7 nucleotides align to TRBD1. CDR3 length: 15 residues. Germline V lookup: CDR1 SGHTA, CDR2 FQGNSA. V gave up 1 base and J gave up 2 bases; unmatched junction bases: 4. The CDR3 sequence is CASSLGGQANYGYTF. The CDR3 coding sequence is TGTGCCAGCAGCTTAGGAGGACAGGCGAACTATGGCTACACCTTC.

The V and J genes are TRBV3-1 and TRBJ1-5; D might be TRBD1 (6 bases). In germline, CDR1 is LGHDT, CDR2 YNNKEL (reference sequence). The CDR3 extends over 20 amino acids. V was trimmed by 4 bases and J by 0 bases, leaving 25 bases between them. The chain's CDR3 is CASSPPRTESPPYSNQPQHF. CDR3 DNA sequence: TGTGCCAGCAGCCCCCCCCGGACAGAATCCCCCCCGTATAGCAATCAGCCCCAGCATTTT.

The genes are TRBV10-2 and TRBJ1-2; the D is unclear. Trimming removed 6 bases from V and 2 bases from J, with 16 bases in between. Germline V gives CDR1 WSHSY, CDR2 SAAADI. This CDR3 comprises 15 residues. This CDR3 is CASSTRQDDNYGYTF. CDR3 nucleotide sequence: TGCGCCAGCAGCACACGGCAGGACGACAACTATGGCTACACCTTC.

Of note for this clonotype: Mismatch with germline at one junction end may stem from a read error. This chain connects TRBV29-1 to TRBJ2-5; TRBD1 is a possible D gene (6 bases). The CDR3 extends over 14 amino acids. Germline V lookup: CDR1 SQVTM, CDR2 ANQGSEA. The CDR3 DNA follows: TGCAGCGTTGAAATCCTGGGGGCTGGAGAGACCCAGTATTTC. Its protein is CSVEILGAGETQYF.

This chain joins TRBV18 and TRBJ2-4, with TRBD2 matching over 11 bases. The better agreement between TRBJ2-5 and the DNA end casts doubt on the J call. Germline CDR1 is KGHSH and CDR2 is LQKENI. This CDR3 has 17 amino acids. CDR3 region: CASSPTSGRYSQETQYF. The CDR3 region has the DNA TGTGCCAGCTCACCTACTAGCGGGAGATACAGCCAAGAGACCCAGTACTTC.

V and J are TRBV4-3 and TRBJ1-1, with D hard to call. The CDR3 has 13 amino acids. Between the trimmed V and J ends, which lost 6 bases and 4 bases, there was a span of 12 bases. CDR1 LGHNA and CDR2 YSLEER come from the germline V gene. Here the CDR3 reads CASRIYIGTEAFF. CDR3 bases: TGCGCCAGCAGGATATATATTGGCACTGAAGCTTTCTTT.